This T cell receptor (beta chain) was captured by sequencing in a study of blood T cell repertoires in COVID-19. Here immunoSEQ multiplex PCR was the method, and the copy in TCRdb shows in-frame clones only, minus some. There are around 65,000 clones in the sample; about 82% occur only once, and just over 40% lies in the top ten. The sequenced sample consisted of peripheral blood. This sequence was found in a human donor in a cohort sampled during active COVID-19.

CDR3 sequence (DNA): TGCAGTGCTAGTGGGCGGGGGGCCTACGAGCAGTACTTC. This gives the protein CSASGRGAYEQYF. This chain links TRBV20-1 with TRBJ2-7, with 8 bases matching TRBD2. The trim removed 3 bases at V and 2 bases at J, leaving 3 bases unmatched. The germline CDR1 and CDR2 sequences are DFQATT and SNEGSKA (reference sequence). The CDR3 has 13 residues.